This T cell receptor beta chain is drawn from a study of beta chain features in type 1 diabetes. Notes on the study in general: HLA effects on TCRB rearrangement stayed unresolved here. TCRB CDR3 length was moderately but significantly reduced in all four CD4+ subsets of Type 1 diabetes patients.

Central memory, naive, regulatory and stem cell-like memory CD4+ cells were sorted by CD45RO/CCR7/CD25/CD127/CD95/CD27. The junction had 6 bases not matched to a gene; V was cut back by 4 bases and J by 5 bases. The CDR3 totals 15 residues. Germline assignment: CDR1 SGHRS and CDR2 YFSETQ. This clone was counted between two and nine times. Its antigen remains unidentified. Reverse transcription of all isolated RNA meant that expressed TCRB transcripts were sequenced. Repertoires were generated with immunoSEQ multiplex PCR, while TCRdb's copy carries only in-frame clones and drops some. Of roughly 240,000 clones listed, 24% are singletons.

The chain recombines TRBV5-1 with TRBJ2-3; TRBD2 aligns across 11 bases. The sequenced material came from naive CD4+ T cells from blood. The clonotype was recovered from a woman aged 30 to 39 with type 1 diabetes. The CDR3 sequence: CASSGRLAGIDTQYF. Here the CDR3 DNA reads TGCGCCAGCAGCGGGAGACTAGCGGGAATAGATACGCAGTATTTT.